Following are 30 T cell receptor beta chains from one sample sequenced in a study of shared clonotypes between healthy human individuals. Using immunoSEQ multiplex PCR, the repertoire was profiled, and TCRdb retains in-frame clones only, with some absent. The profile covers approximately 530,000 clones, with 95% to 96% appearing a single time and nearly 0.065% taken by the ten largest. Sequencing used naive CD4+ T cells sorted from blood. Subset indicated: CD45RA+ positively selected. The receptors were sampled from a woman in her twenties or thirties in good health.

The chain couples TRBV28 to TRBJ2-5; D could derive from TRBD1 or TRBD2 (7 bases each). Per germline, CDR1 MDHEN and CDR2 SYDVKM. The ends were cut back, 5 bases at V and 2 bases at J, with 24 bases in the middle. The CDR3 has 18 amino acids. The CDR3 DNA is TGTGCCAGCAGTCCACGACCGGGACAGCGAGCGGGGCAAGAGACCCAGTACTTC. Translating it yields CASSPRPGQRAGQETQYF.

This sequence joins TRBV11-2 and TRBJ2-7, with TRBD1 matching 7 bases. CDR1 and CDR2 (germline): SGHAT, FQNNGV. The CDR3 sequence is 15 residues long. V trimming: 1 base; J trimming: 4 bases; junction bases outside the gene matches: 7. The CDR3 DNA reads TGTGCCAGCAGCTTAGTAGAGGGGGCACTATACGAGCAGTACTTC. Translating it yields CASSLVEGALYEQYF. Full variable domain (outside the CDR3, taken from reference TRBV11-2 and TRBJ2-7): EAGVAQSPRYKIIEKRQSVAFWCNPISGHATLYWYQQILGQGPKLLIQFQNNGVVDDSQLPKDRFSAERLKGVDSTLKIQPAKLEDSAVYLCASSLVEGALYEQYFGPGTRLTVT.

CDR3 in amino acids: CASSLGQGPDQPQHF. The CDR3 bases are TGCGCCAGCAGCTTGGGGCAGGGGCCGGATCAGCCCCAGCATTTT. The V call is TRBV5-1, the J call TRBJ1-5; maybe TRBD1 (6 bases). CDR3 size: 15 residues. The V end was cut by 0 bases, the J end by 5 bases, with 12 bases between. Germline assignment: CDR1 SGHRS and CDR2 YFSETQ.

The J gene is TRBJ2-7, the V gene TRBV9, with 10 bases aligning to TRBD1. J gave up 2 bases and V 4 bases, and 6 bases lay outside the gene matches. The CDR3 is made up of 15 amino acids. CDR1 and CDR2 (germline): SGDLS, YYNGEE. Written as DNA, the CDR3 is TGTGCCAGCAGCCCCCCCGGGACAGGGGCCTACGAGCAGTACTTC. This sequence encodes CASSPPGTGAYEQYF.

V is TRBV5-1 and J is TRBJ1-2, with 9 nucleotides matching TRBD1. CDR1 SGHRS and CDR2 YFSETQ come from the germline V gene. CDR3 length equals 14 residues. V lost 4 bases, J lost 6 bases, and 7 bases stayed unmatched. In DNA, the CDR3 is TGCGCCAGCAGCGTCACACAGGGGGCTAATGGCTACACCTTC. Amino acid sequence: CASSVTQGANGYTF.

The chain combines TRBV10-1 with TRBJ1-1; D gene unclear. CDR1 and CDR2 (germline): WNHNN, SYGVQD (reference sequence). The germline V and J ends were trimmed by 4 bases and 3 bases, with 9 bases remaining between them. This CDR3 spans 13 amino acids. The CDR3 is CASSVQLYTEAFF. The CDR3 bases are TGCGCCAGCAGTGTACAGCTTTACACTGAAGCTTTCTTT.

This clone was counted between two and nine times. The V and J genes are TRBV7-3 and TRBJ2-5; no definite D call. V was trimmed by 5 bases and J by 1 base, leaving 8 bases between them. Germline CDR1 SGHTA, CDR2 FQGTGA. CDR3 length: 13 amino acids. CDR3 DNA sequence: TGTGCCAGCAGCCAAACCATCCAAGAGACCCAGTACTTC. Its protein is CASSQTIQETQYF. The full variable domain, completed using reference TRBV7-3 and TRBJ2-5, is GAGVSQTPSNKVTEKGKYVELRCDPISGHTALYWYRQSLGQGPEFLIYFQGTGAADDSGLPNDRFFAVRPEGSVSTLKIQRTERGDSAVYLCASSQTIQETQYFGPGTRLLVL.

The V and J genes are TRBV2 and TRBJ2-7; 8 bases map to TRBD2. Germline CDR1 is SNHLY and CDR2 is FYNNEI. V shed 4 bases and J 4 bases; nucleotides not matched to a gene: 12. The CDR3 runs 16 residues. CDR3 sequence: CASSGYRGGLSYEQYF. The CDR3 DNA follows: TGTGCCAGCAGTGGGTACCGCGGGGGGCTCTCGTACGAGCAGTACTTC.

This clone is a singleton in its sample. V gene TRBV28 combines with J gene TRBJ1-4; D is unclear. V lost 7 bases and J lost 0, with 9 bases in between. The V gene's germline CDR1 is MDHEN and CDR2 SYDVKM. CDR3 length: 14 residues. CDR3 protein: CASTPSATNEKLFF. CDR3 DNA: TGTGCCAGCACCCCGAGTGCAACTAATGAAAAACTGTTTTTT.

J is TRBJ2-7 and V is TRBV5-5; the D is unclear. CDR3 size: 14 residues. V lost 1 base, J lost 6 bases, and 14 bases lay in between. The V gene's germline CDR1 is SGHKS and CDR2 YYEKEE (reference sequence). DNA for the CDR3: TGTGCCAGCAGCTTGTTGGACCTACTGGGCGAGCAGTACTTC. It specifies CASSLLDLLGEQYF. Combining the CDR3 with reference TRBV5-5 and TRBJ2-7 gives the whole variable domain DAGVTQSPTHLIKTRGQQVTLRCSPISGHKSVSWYQQVLGQGPQFIFQYYEKEERGRGNFPDRFSARQFPNYSSELNVNALLLGDSALYLCASSLLDLLGEQYFGPGTRLTVT.

The chain is built from TRBV4-2 and TRBJ2-5; the D is unclear. CDR1 is LGHNA and CDR2 is YNFKEQ in the germline V gene. V lost 1 base to trimming and J lost 3 bases, with 6 bases between them. The CDR3 sequence is 13 residues long. The CDR3 sequence is CASSQGAKETQYF. The CDR3 nucleotides are TGTGCCAGCAGCCAAGGAGCAAAAGAGACCCAGTACTTC.

V gene TRBV29-1 combines with J gene TRBJ2-3; a possible D gene is TRBD2 (5 bases). V gave up 6 bases and J gave up 0 bases, with 10 bases separating them. CDR3 length equals 13 residues. Germline V gives CDR1 SQVTM, CDR2 ANQGSEA. This CDR3 is CSVTSGSTDTQYF. CDR3 nucleotide sequence: TGCAGCGTCACGAGCGGAAGCACAGATACGCAGTATTTT.

V is TRBV28 and J is TRBJ2-6, with D maybe TRBD1 (6 bases). Germline lookup yields CDR1 MDHEN and CDR2 SYDVKM. The CDR3 consists of 16 residues. V gave up 6 bases and J gave up 4 bases, with 16 bases separating them. CDR3 nucleotides: TGTGCCAGCAGAGGGAGAACAGGGTCAGGGGCCAACGTCCTGACTTTC. This sequence encodes CASRGRTGSGANVLTF.

CDR3 in DNA: TGTGCCGCGGGAGAGAGGTGGGGTACAGATACGCAGTATTTT. Translating it yields CAAGERWGTDTQYF. The chain carries TRBV6-6 and TRBJ2-3; 7 nucleotides align to TRBD2. Germline CDR1 MNHNY, CDR2 SVGAGI (reference sequence). This CDR3 is built from 14 residues. Losses at the gene ends were 11 bases for V and 3 bases for J; bases not matched to a gene: 11.

This sequence joins TRBV7-3 and TRBJ2-3; D might be TRBD2 (6 bases). Germline loops: CDR1 SGHTA, CDR2 FQGTGA. Deletions cut 2 bases from V and 2 bases from J, with 14 bases between. The CDR3 has 16 amino acids. CDR3 coding DNA: TGTGCCAGCAGCTTACGGATAGCGGAGATCACAGATACGCAGTATTTT. It translates to CASSLRIAEITDTQYF.

The gene calls are TRBV14 and TRBJ1-6, with no clear D. V was clipped by 2 bases and J by 8 bases, with 7 bases between them. This CDR3 contains 13 residues. The germline V gene has CDR1 SGHDN and CDR2 FVKESK. CDR3 in amino acids: CASSQHWDSPLHF. Here the CDR3 DNA reads TGTGCCAGCAGCCAACACTGGGATTCACCCCTCCACTTT.

The chain employs TRBV27 and TRBJ1-1, with D unresolved. The CDR3 consists of 12 residues. Germline values: CDR1 MNHEY, CDR2 SMNVEV (reference sequence). V lost 7 bases and J 5 bases, leaving 11 bases between the germline ends. CDR3 sequence (DNA): TGTGCCAGCAATGACCGGGTGACTGAAGCTTTCTTT. It is translated as CASNDRVTEAFF.

V and J are TRBV10-3 and TRBJ2-7, with no clear D. The V end was cut by 5 bases, the J end by 2 bases, with 10 bases between. The CDR3 length is 13 residues. Germline CDR1 is ENHRY and CDR2 is SYGVKD. CDR3 in amino acids: CAISKTGTYEQYF. CDR3 in DNA: TGTGCCATCAGTAAGACCGGAACCTACGAGCAGTACTTC.

The chain is built from TRBV28 and TRBJ2-5; 16 nucleotides match TRBD2. CDR3 length: 17 amino acids. J lost 5 bases, V lost 4 bases, and 7 bases had no gene match. The V gene's germline CDR1 is MDHEN and CDR2 SYDVKM. DNA of the CDR3: TGTGCCAGCAGTTCCCCGGGACTAGCGGGAGGGGGGGAGACCCAGTACTTC. This codes for CASSSPGLAGGGETQYF. The whole variable domain, remainder taken from reference TRBV28 and TRBJ2-5, is DVKVTQSSRYLVKRTGEKVFLECVQDMDHENMFWYRQDPGLGLRLIYFSYDVKMKEKGDIPEGYSVSREKKERFSLILESASTNQTSMYLCASSSPGLAGGGETQYFGPGTRLLVL.

The V gene is TRBV7-2, the J gene TRBJ2-3; D may be TRBD2 (6 bases). CDR3 length: 16 amino acids. The germline gives CDR1 SGHTA, CDR2 FQGNSA. Trimming stripped 0 bases from V and 1 base from J, with 11 bases between. CDR3 protein: CASSLARLGRTDTQYF. The DNA of the CDR3 is TGTGCCAGCAGCTTAGCCCGACTAGGCCGCACAGATACGCAGTATTTT. Supplemented by reference TRBV7-2 and TRBJ2-3, the full variable domain reads GAGVSQSPSNKVTEKGKDVELRCDPISGHTALYWYRQSLGQGLEFLIYFQGNSAPDKSGLPSDRFSAERTGGSVSTLTIQRTQQEDSAVYLCASSLARLGRTDTQYFGPGTRLTVL.

The genes are TRBV10-3 and TRBJ2-2; 7 nucleotides match TRBD2. Germline CDR1 reads ENHRY; CDR2 reads SYGVKD. The CDR3 runs 16 residues. V lost 9 bases and J lost 4; bases outside the gene matches: 14. CDR3 in DNA: TGTGCCATTTCAACAACGGGAGGCGGGGGCACCGGGGAGCTGTTTTTT. Translated: CAISTTGGGGTGELFF.

V is TRBV11-2 and J is TRBJ2-2; weak D call: TRBD2 (5 bases). The V end was cut by 1 base, the J end by 4 bases, with 13 bases between. The CDR3 runs 16 residues. From germline, CDR1 is SGHAT and CDR2 FQNNGV. This chain's CDR3 is CASSLGGRGITGELFF. DNA for the CDR3: TGTGCCAGCAGCTTAGGTGGTAGAGGGATCACCGGGGAGCTGTTTTTT. The full variable domain, completed using reference TRBV11-2 and TRBJ2-2, is EAGVAQSPRYKIIEKRQSVAFWCNPISGHATLYWYQQILGQGPKLLIQFQNNGVVDDSQLPKDRFSAERLKGVDSTLKIQPAKLEDSAVYLCASSLGGRGITGELFFGEGSRLTVL.

The chain is built from TRBV28 and TRBJ2-1, with TRBD2 identical over 8 bases. The CDR3 extends over 16 amino acids. Trimming at V came to 6 bases and at J to 2 bases, leaving 9 bases not matched to a gene. Looked up from germline, CDR1 is MDHEN and CDR2 is SYDVKM. DNA for the CDR3: TGTGCCAGCAGCCCTATAGCGGGAAGGGCCTACAATGAGCAGTTCTTC. Its translation is CASSPIAGRAYNEQFF. Complete variable domain (other parts from reference TRBV28 and TRBJ2-1): DVKVTQSSRYLVKRTGEKVFLECVQDMDHENMFWYRQDPGLGLRLIYFSYDVKMKEKGDIPEGYSVSREKKERFSLILESASTNQTSMYLCASSPIAGRAYNEQFFGPGTRLTVL.

The chain uses TRBV11-1 and TRBJ2-2, with D tentatively TRBD2 (5 bases). V gave up 4 bases and J gave up 2 bases, with 11 bases separating them. Per the germline V gene, CDR1 is SGHAT and CDR2 is FQDESV (reference sequence). This CDR3 has 15 residues. DNA of the CDR3: TGTGCCAGCAGCTCGCGGACTGCCAACACCGGGGAGCTGTTTTTT. It encodes CASSSRTANTGELFF.

This chain links TRBV5-1 with TRBJ2-3; no clear D. Germline CDR1 SGHRS, CDR2 YFSETQ. V lost 0 bases to trimming and J lost 4 bases, with 6 bases between them. The CDR3 covers 13 residues. The CDR3 is CASSLGRSDTQYF. Here the CDR3 DNA reads TGCGCCAGCAGCTTGGGACGGTCAGATACGCAGTATTTT.

The chain carries TRBV7-9 and TRBJ2-3; 10 nucleotides agree with TRBD1. The CDR3 length is 14 residues. Germline CDR1 reads SEHNR; CDR2 reads FQNEAQ (reference sequence). V shed 4 bases and J 3 bases; nucleotides not matched to a gene: 1. This CDR3 is CASSSDRGTDTQYF. The DNA for the CDR3 is TGTGCCAGCAGCTCGGACAGGGGGACAGATACGCAGTATTTT.

This sequence joins TRBV28 and TRBJ2-3; D gene ambiguous. The CDR3 is 11 amino acids. Per germline, CDR1 MDHEN and CDR2 SYDVKM. V lost 5 bases, J lost 7 bases, and 7 bases lay in between. This chain's CDR3 is CASSLENTQYF. CDR3 nucleotide sequence: TGTGCCAGCAGTCTCGAGAATACGCAGTATTTT. The variable domain in full, with the rest retrieved from reference TRBV28 and TRBJ2-3, is DVKVTQSSRYLVKRTGEKVFLECVQDMDHENMFWYRQDPGLGLRLIYFSYDVKMKEKGDIPEGYSVSREKKERFSLILESASTNQTSMYLCASSLENTQYFGPGTRLTVL.

The chain joins TRBV28 to TRBJ2-1, with TRBD2 matching over 8 bases. Losses at the gene ends were 5 bases for V and 5 bases for J; bases not matched to a gene: 11. This CDR3 has 16 residues. The germline gives CDR1 MDHEN, CDR2 SYDVKM. CDR3 amino acids: CASSNARTGGNNEQFF. In DNA form, the CDR3 reads TGTGCCAGCAGTAACGCTCGCACGGGGGGGAACAATGAGCAGTTCTTC.

Only one count was recorded for this clone. V is TRBV28 and J is TRBJ1-4, with 7 nucleotides matching TRBD1. This CDR3 is built from 19 residues. After removal of 6 bases from V and 8 bases from J, the junction contained 24 bases not matched to a gene. Germline V gene data show CDR1 as MDHEN and CDR2 as SYDVKM. The CDR3 coding sequence is TGTGCCAGCAGCCGATTTTATTCCGGCGCACAGGGGCGGGAAGAAAAACTGTTTTTT. Amino acids: CASSRFYSGAQGREEKLFF.

The chain couples TRBV6-5 to TRBJ1-4; possible D gene TRBD1, 5 bases. The CDR3 runs to 15 residues. Trimming removed 3 bases at V and 6 bases at J, with 14 bases between. Germline CDR1 is MNHEY and CDR2 is SVGAGI. CDR3 region: CASSYGGQGDEKLFF. The CDR3 DNA is TGTGCCAGCAGTTATGGCGGGCAGGGTGATGAAAAACTGTTTTTT.